The rows below give T cell receptor beta chains drawn from one sample of a study of T-cell reconstitution after alpha-beta-depleted transplantation in children. In TCRdb, the PCR reads were re-called with MiXCR into one record per CDR3 protein. The sample lists roughly 420,000 distinct CDR3 sequences, roughly 17% occurring once. Specimen: PBMCs, mostly from graft donor cells, collected 360 days after TCRalphabeta/CD19-depleted stem cell transplant. The receptors derive from a boy in the first two years of life who had a stem cell transplant for Wiskott-Aldrich syndrome, so the T cells may come from the graft donor. The CDR3 runs from the conserved cysteine through the conserved F or W. The D gene is left open where the match is weak. Not every row has a clone size; where given, it reads once, few, many or a size class.

v_call,clone_size,d_call,j_call,cdr3_aa,cdr3_nt
TRBV10-3,.,TRBD1,TRBJ1-5,CAISSYPGTGANQPQHF,TGTGCCATCAGTTCCTACCCAGGGACAGGTGCTAATCAGCCCCAGCATTTT
TRBV7-9,many,TRBD2,TRBJ2-5,CASSLKIGLAGQETQYF,TGTGCCAGCAGCCTCAAGATAGGACTAGCGGGACAAGAGACCCAGTACTTC
TRBV5-1,.,.,TRBJ2-2,CASSLILGLPGGELFF,TGCGCCAGCAGCTTGATTTTGGGCCTCCCGGGAGGGGAGCTGTTTTTT
TRBV12-3/TRBV12-4,few,.,TRBJ2-7,CASSLGAGGRYF,TGTGCCAGCAGTTTAGGTGCCGGGGGGCGGTACTTC
TRBV5-1,many,.,TRBJ2-7,CASSLVGPRSYEQYF,TGCGCCAGCAGCTTGGTAGGGCCACGGTCCTACGAGCAGTACTTC
TRBV12-3/TRBV12-4,few,.,TRBJ1-1,CASTQGWGESTEAFF,TGTGCCAGCACCCAGGGTTGGGGGGAAAGCACTGAAGCTTTCTTT
TRBV7-2,few,TRBD2,TRBJ2-3,CASSSKRGWPDTQYF,TGTGCCAGCAGCTCAAAGCGGGGGTGGCCAGATACGCAGTATTTT
TRBV6-1,.,.,TRBJ2-1,CASKPRGKNEQFF,TGTGCCAGCAAGCCCCGCGGGAAGAATGAGCAGTTCTTC
TRBV20-1,few,TRBD1,TRBJ1-4,CSARPTGIEKLFF,TGCAGTGCTAGGCCGACAGGGATTGAAAAACTGTTTTTT
TRBV4-1,few,.,TRBJ1-5,CASSQEPDRPRYNQPQHF,TGCGCCAGCAGCCAAGAGCCCGACAGGCCGAGGTACAATCAGCCCCAGCATTTT
TRBV3-1,few,TRBD2,TRBJ2-3,CASSQERGLARGTDTQYF,TGTGCCAGCAGCCAAGAAAGGGGACTAGCGAGGGGCACAGATACGCAGTATTTT
TRBV18,few,TRBD2,TRBJ2-7,CASSAPIAGWIYEQYF,TGTGCCAGCTCAGCACCCATAGCGGGATGGATTTACGAGCAGTACTTC
TRBV12-3/TRBV12-4,.,.,TRBJ1-6,CASSLGSPKGSYNSPLHF,TGTGCCAGCAGTCTCGGGTCACCAAAAGGGTCCTATAATTCACCCCTCCACTTT
TRBV12-3/TRBV12-4,few,TRBD1,TRBJ2-5,CASTLGQSYQETQYF,TGTGCCAGCACCTTGGGACAGTCCTACCAAGAGACCCAGTACTTC
TRBV5-1,.,.,TRBJ2-3,CASSPVADTQYF,TGCGCCAGCAGCCCGGTGGCAGATACGCAGTATTTT
TRBV5-1,few,.,TRBJ2-3,CASNGGRRTDTQYF,TGCGCCAGCAACGGGGGCCGCCGGACAGATACGCAGTATTTT
TRBV7-2,.,TRBD2,TRBJ2-1,CASSLSTSGSLYNEQFF,TGTGCCAGCAGCTTAAGTACTAGCGGGAGTCTCTACAATGAGCAGTTCTTC